The present T cell receptor beta chain was sequenced within a study of regulatory T cells in long-lasting Graves disease. Turning to this clonotype: A much larger clone lies a single base off, so this may be a read error.

Combining iRepertoire HTBI primers with Arm-PCR of CDR3 regions, the authors built TCR beta libraries. TCRdb re-called the multiplex PCR reads through MiXCR, storing one row per CDR3 protein. The repertoire holds 650,000 to 850,000 distinct CDR3 sequences, with approximately 31% as singletons. Documented time point: persistent/refractory GD, antithyroid drugs over 5 years with positive TRAb. Construction of the TCR library relied on RNA isolated from PBMCs. This receptor was identified in a female donor with Graves disease. The source material was peripheral blood mononuclear cells (PBMCs), sampled when the disease was refractory, from a patient treated with antithyroid drugs.

The CDR3 coding sequence is TGTGCCAGCAGGGAAAGACAGGGGAACACTGAAGCTTTCTTT. Its protein is CASRERQGNTEAFF. This chain uses TRBV2 with TRBJ1-1; 7 nucleotides match TRBD1. V dropped 6 bases and J dropped 1; count of bases not matched to a gene: 5. The CDR3 consists of 14 residues. The germline V gene encodes CDR1 SNHLY and CDR2 FYNNEI. Looking up the rest from reference TRBV2 and TRBJ1-1 gives the full variable domain: EPEVTQTPSHQVTQMGQEVILRCVPISNHLYFYWYRQILGQKVEFLVSFYNNEISEKSEIFDDQFSVERPDGSNFTLKIRSTKLEDSAMYFCASRERQGNTEAFFGQGTRLTVV.